The 17 T cell receptor beta chains given below trace back to one sample, sequenced in a study of cytomegalovirus exposure and HLA in healthy donors. Use of 60 Vbeta and 13 Jbeta primers characterized the PCR. Here immunoSEQ multiplex PCR was the method, and the copy in TCRdb shows in-frame clones only, minus some. Counted here are tens of thousands of clones, 70% to 80% occurring once; the ten biggest clones make up about 8%. The sequenced sample was PBMCs. The receptors were sampled from a man in his 60s in good health and CMV-seronegative.

J is TRBJ2-3 and V is TRBV7-9; D not resolved. This CDR3 comprises 13 residues. V dropped 0 bases and J dropped 8 bases, with 9 bases sitting between them. From germline, CDR1 is SEHNR and CDR2 FQNEAQ (reference sequence). CDR3 in amino acids: CASSLAPPGTQYF. The CDR3 region has the DNA TGTGCCAGCAGCTTAGCCCCCCCCGGTACGCAGTATTTT.

The chain joins TRBV30 to TRBJ2-3; 8 positions match TRBD1. The V and J ends lost 8 bases and 3 bases, in that order; junction bases with no gene match: 7. The CDR3 contains 13 residues. CDR1 and CDR2 (germline): GTSNPN, SVGIG (reference sequence). The CDR3 DNA reads TGTGCCCACAGGGGGTTCGGTACAGATACGCAGTATTTT. Translated, it gives CAHRGFGTDTQYF.

This clone occurred a few times. The chain couples TRBV7-8 to TRBJ2-3; no firm D call. In germline, CDR1 is SGHVS, CDR2 FQNEAQ. V lost 1 base to trimming and J lost 5 bases, with 7 bases between them. The CDR3 runs 13 residues. CDR3 DNA sequence: TGTGCCAGCAGCTTAGTAGAGAGAGATACGCAGTATTTT. This translates into CASSLVERDTQYF.

V gene TRBV7-2 combines with J gene TRBJ1-1; D might be TRBD1 (5 bases). V shed 2 bases and J shed 6 bases, with 13 bases lying between them. Germline CDR1 reads SGHTA; CDR2 reads FQGNSA. The CDR3 is 14 amino acids. CDR3 residues: CASSLFSSGAEAFF. The CDR3 DNA reads as TGTGCCAGCAGCTTATTCAGTTCGGGGGCTGAAGCTTTCTTT.

The CDR3 sequence: CASSVGDGSVPDTQYF. The DNA for the CDR3 is TGTGCCAGCAGCGTAGGAGACGGGAGTGTGCCAGATACGCAGTATTTT. The rearrangement joins TRBV9 to TRBJ2-3, with TRBD2 as a possible D gene (6 bases). V lost 0 bases, J lost 4 bases, and 15 bases lay in between. From germline, CDR1 is SGDLS and CDR2 YYNGEE. CDR3 size: 16 residues.

The table lists this clone with a few counts. DNA of the CDR3: TGTGCCAGCAGTTTCGGACAGCACTCCTACGAGCAGTACTTC. Its protein product is CASSFGQHSYEQYF. The chain is built from TRBV6-5 and TRBJ2-7; TRBD1 might be the D (6 bases). V was pared by 4 bases and J by 0 bases, with 10 bases between. From germline, CDR1 is MNHEY and CDR2 SVGAGI. The CDR3 totals 14 residues.

This clone was seen just once. The CDR3 protein is CAWSYRAMGELFF. In DNA form, the CDR3 reads TGTGCCTGGAGCTACAGGGCCATGGGGGAGCTGTTTTTT. The chain combines TRBV30 with TRBJ2-2; weak D call: TRBD1 (6 bases). The germline gives CDR1 GTSNPN, CDR2 SVGIG (reference sequence). The V gene lost 3 bases and the J gene lost 8 bases, with 13 bases spanning the gap. This CDR3 comprises 13 residues.

The table lists this clone with a few counts. The chain links TRBV6-5 to TRBJ1-4, with 9 bases aligning to TRBD1. The CDR3 runs to 15 residues. CDR1 MNHEY and CDR2 SVGAGI come from the germline V gene. V lost 0 bases, J lost 7 bases, and 3 bases stayed unmatched. The CDR3 nucleotides read TGTGCCAGCAGTTACTCGGGACAGGGAATTGAAAAACTGTTTTTT. Its protein product is CASSYSGQGIEKLFF.

This clone was seen only a few times. CDR3 bases: TGTGCCATCTCGGCAGGGGCTATCGAAAAACTGTTTTTT. This codes for CAISAGAIEKLFF. The V call is TRBV10-3, the J call TRBJ1-4; D is perhaps TRBD1 (6 bases). The CDR3 covers 13 residues. Germline CDR1 ENHRY, CDR2 SYGVKD. Trimming shortened V by 8 bases and J by 8 bases, and 15 bases separated the two germline ends.

The J gene is TRBJ1-1, the V gene TRBV5-6; D not certain. Germline V CDR1 and CDR2: SGHDT, YYEEEE. V shed 1 base and J shed 0 bases, with 16 bases lying between them. CDR3 length: 17 residues. The CDR3: CASSLKGLERVNTEAFF. The CDR3 coding sequence is TGTGCCAGCAGCTTGAAGGGATTGGAGAGGGTGAACACTGAAGCTTTCTTT.

CDR3 bases: TGTGCCCTCAAACCCGGGACAGGGGCTTATGGCTACACCTTC. It translates to CALKPGTGAYGYTF. The V and J genes are TRBV10-3 and TRBJ1-2; 10 bases line up with TRBD1. Germline assignment: CDR1 ENHRY and CDR2 SYGVKD. CDR3 length: 14 amino acids. The ends lost 11 bases at V and 5 bases at J; junction bases unmatched: 11.

The CDR3 nucleotides are TGCGCCAGCAGCTTCGACAGGAACAATGAGCAGTTCTTC. Amino acid sequence: CASSFDRNNEQFF. V and J are TRBV5-1 and TRBJ2-1, with D possibly TRBD1 on 6 matching bases. V shed 2 bases and J shed 5 bases, with 8 bases lying between them. The V gene's germline CDR1 is SGHRS and CDR2 YFSETQ. The CDR3 consists of 13 residues. Full variable domain (outside the CDR3, taken from reference TRBV5-1 and TRBJ2-1): KAGVTQTPRYLIKTRGQQVTLSCSPISGHRSVSWYQQTPGQGLQFLFEYFSETQRNKGNFPGRFSGRQFSNSRSEMNVSTLELGDSALYLCASSFDRNNEQFFGPGTRLTVL.

The chain joins TRBV27 to TRBJ2-7; 7 bases are shared with TRBD2. V shed 5 bases and J 5 bases; nucleotides not matched to a gene: 9. Per germline, CDR1 MNHEY and CDR2 SMNVEV (reference sequence). This CDR3 region has 14 residues. This CDR3 reads CASSPYGGVDEQYF. For the CDR3, the DNA is TGTGCCAGCAGTCCGTATGGGGGGGTAGACGAGCAGTACTTC.

V and J are TRBV7-2 and TRBJ1-1; no clear D. V dropped 4 bases and J dropped 1 base, with 7 bases sitting between them. Germline CDR1 is SGHTA and CDR2 is FQGNSA. This CDR3 contains 13 residues. The CDR3 DNA follows: TGTGCCAGCAGCTACTTCGCGAACACTGAAGCTTTCTTT. Protein: CASSYFANTEAFF.

The genes are TRBV27 and TRBJ1-1; 7 bases line up with TRBD1. The CDR3 has 12 amino acids. Germline-derived CDR1 and CDR2 are MNHEY and SMNVEV (reference sequence). J gave up 12 bases and V 7 bases, and 11 bases lay outside the gene matches. Here the CDR3 DNA reads TGTGCCAGCACTTCAGGGGGGACTGGGACTTTCTTT. This codes for CASTSGGTGTFF.

J is TRBJ1-2 and V is TRBV2, with 7 positions matching TRBD1. With 10 bases clipped from V and 3 bases from J, the junction kept 11 bases outside the gene matches. Germline V CDR1 and CDR2: SNHLY, FYNNEI. This CDR3 contains 14 residues. This CDR3 reads CANTDDQGDYGYTF. In DNA form, the CDR3 reads TGTGCCAACACTGACGATCAGGGGGACTATGGCTACACCTTC.

The chain is built from TRBV5-6 and TRBJ2-1, with 9 bases identical to TRBD1. In germline, CDR1 is SGHDT, CDR2 YYEEEE. The CDR3 has 17 amino acids. V shed 0 bases and J 4 bases; nucleotides not matched to a gene: 8. CDR3: CASSLGVRDRDYNEQFF. CDR3 bases: TGTGCCAGCAGCTTGGGGGTAAGGGACAGGGATTACAATGAGCAGTTCTTC.